Following are 23 T cell receptor beta chains from one sample sequenced in a study of shared clonotypes between healthy human individuals. Clones were sequenced by immunoSEQ multiplex PCR, and TCRdb holds only the in-frame ones, with some missing. Of 2 million or so clones in the sample, about 95% were seen once. Only CD45RO-negative cells positively selected for CCR7 counted as naive CD8 cells, so terminally differentiated effector memory CD45RA+ cells were excluded. The specimen sequenced was naive CD8+ T cells sorted from blood. The receptors were gathered from a young man in good health.

This CDR3 reads CSAATGTYTEAFF. CDR3 DNA sequence: TGCAGCGCAGCGACAGGGACGTACACTGAAGCTTTCTTT. The chain employs TRBV29-1 and TRBJ1-1; 7 bases align to TRBD1. The CDR3 extends over 13 amino acids. Germline V gene lookup returns CDR1 SQVTM and CDR2 ANQGSEA. The J segment lost 3 bases and the V segment lost 7 bases, leaving 8 bases of the junction unmatched.

The chain combines TRBV13 with TRBJ1-2; 7 bases align to TRBD1. After removal of 5 bases from V and 3 bases from J, the junction contained 12 bases not matched to a gene. The CDR3 spans 16 residues. Germline V gene sequence: CDR1 PRHDT, CDR2 FYEKMQ (reference sequence). The CDR3 region is CASSALTGQGDYGYTF. CDR3 nucleotide sequence: TGTGCCAGCAGCGCGCTGACAGGGCAAGGGGACTATGGCTACACCTTC.

This chain uses TRBV15 with TRBJ2-1; D call uncertain. Per the germline V gene, CDR1 is LNHNV and CDR2 is YYDKDF (reference sequence). The CDR3 sequence is 13 residues long. Trimming took 1 base from V and 8 from J, leaving 9 bases between them. This CDR3 reads CATSRGLGHEQFF. CDR3 bases: TGTGCCACCAGCAGAGGCCTAGGACATGAGCAGTTCTTC.

The chain joins TRBV11-3 to TRBJ2-1, with D possibly TRBD2 on 6 matching bases. Germline V gives CDR1 SGHNT, CDR2 YENEEA. V was pared by 2 bases and J by 3 bases, with 14 bases between. There are 16 residues in the CDR3. The CDR3 sequence: CASSLSGGGVYNEQFF. The CDR3 DNA sequence: TGTGCCAGCAGCTTATCTGGGGGAGGAGTCTACAATGAGCAGTTCTTC.

This clone was observed once. V usage is TRBV9 and J usage is TRBJ2-3; 12 bases match TRBD2. Germline trimming cut 4 bases from V and 3 bases from J; bases unmatched to any gene: 9. Germline V gene lookup returns CDR1 SGDLS and CDR2 YYNGEE. CDR3 length equals 17 residues. The CDR3 loop is CASSRRTSGVDTDTQYF. The CDR3 bases are TGTGCCAGCAGCCGCCGGACTAGCGGGGTCGATACAGATACGCAGTATTTT.

The CDR3: CASSLSFWTGGTGELFF. CDR3 DNA sequence: TGCGCCAGCAGCTTAAGTTTTTGGACAGGGGGCACCGGGGAGCTGTTTTTT. This chain joins TRBV5-1 and TRBJ2-2; 10 nucleotides line up with TRBD1. CDR1 and CDR2 (germline): SGHRS, YFSETQ. Trimming at V came to 2 bases and at J to 4 bases, leaving 8 bases not matched to a gene. CDR3 length: 17 amino acids. The full variable domain, rest sourced from reference TRBV5-1 and TRBJ2-2, is KAGVTQTPRYLIKTRGQQVTLSCSPISGHRSVSWYQQTPGQGLQFLFEYFSETQRNKGNFPGRFSGRQFSNSRSEMNVSTLELGDSALYLCASSLSFWTGGTGELFFGEGSRLTVL.

The chain recombines TRBV30 with TRBJ2-2; D not certain. CDR3 length: 13 residues. Trimming took off 8 bases at V and 0 bases at J, with 10 bases between the two ends. Germline V gene lookup returns CDR1 GTSNPN and CDR2 SVGIG (reference sequence). Here the CDR3 DNA reads TGTGCCCGCGGAAGCCCGAACACCGGGGAGCTGTTTTTT. Encoded protein: CARGSPNTGELFF.

The chain recombines TRBV5-1 with TRBJ1-2; D ambiguous. CDR1 SGHRS and CDR2 YFSETQ come from the germline V gene. There are 14 residues in the CDR3. The V gene lost 4 bases and the J gene lost 8 bases, with 18 bases spanning the gap. In DNA, the CDR3 is TGCGCCAGCAGCACAACTGACCCCTTTCTCGGCTACACCTTC. Residues: CASSTTDPFLGYTF.

CDR3 residues: CASSPDQGSSYEQYF. CDR3 nucleotides: TGTGCCAGCAGCCCAGACCAGGGTAGCTCCTACGAGCAGTACTTC. The genes are TRBV13 and TRBJ2-7, with a possible D match to TRBD1 (5 bases). V lost 5 bases and J 0 bases, leaving 14 bases between the germline ends. Germline V gene sequence: CDR1 PRHDT, CDR2 FYEKMQ (reference sequence). The CDR3 has 15 amino acids.

This chain links TRBV6-5 with TRBJ2-3, with TRBD1 matching over 9 bases. The CDR3 loop spans 14 amino acids. V was pared by 6 bases and J by 0 bases, with 1 base of the junction left unmatched. In germline, CDR1 is MNHEY, CDR2 SVGAGI. The CDR3: CASRGTGSTDTQYF. Here the CDR3 DNA reads TGTGCCAGCAGGGGGACAGGGAGCACAGATACGCAGTATTTT.

V is TRBV7-6 and J is TRBJ2-5; D unclear. In germline, CDR1 is SGHVS, CDR2 FNYEAQ. The CDR3 is 16 amino acids. The V end was cut by 1 base, the J end by 1 base, with 13 bases between. The CDR3 DNA is TGTGCCAGCAGCTTAGTAGGAGAGCTATTCCAAGAGACCCAGTACTTC. It translates to CASSLVGELFQETQYF. Filled out from reference TRBV7-6 and TRBJ2-5, the complete variable domain reads GAGVSQSPRYKVTKRGQDVALRCDPISGHVSLYWYRQALGQGPEFLTYFNYEAQQDKSGLPNDRFSAERPEGSISTLTIQRTEQRDSAMYRCASSLVGELFQETQYFGPGTRLLVL.

This chain links TRBV7-9 with TRBJ2-7; D is ambiguous. V was pared by 5 bases and J by 4 bases, with 12 bases between. The germline CDR1 and CDR2 sequences are SEHNR and FQNEAQ (reference sequence). CDR3 length: 13 residues. Written as DNA, the CDR3 is TGTGCCAGCAGCCCGTCGACGGTTTACGAGCAGTACTTC. It codes for CASSPSTVYEQYF.

A note on this clone: The same CDR3 can be traced to other DNA sequences in this sample. The genes are TRBV6-5 and TRBJ2-7; D gene unclear. Trimming stripped 2 bases from V and 2 bases from J, with 7 bases between. The CDR3 is made up of 13 amino acids. CDR1 and CDR2 from the germline V gene are MNHEY and SVGAGI. CDR3 in amino acids: CASSYPGAYEQYF. CDR3 sequence (DNA): TGTGCCAGCAGTTACCCGGGCGCCTACGAGCAGTACTTC.

This clone came up once. The rearrangement joins TRBV11-3 to TRBJ2-1; TRBD2 aligns across 13 bases. The CDR3 has 14 amino acids. The trim removed 4 bases at V and 13 bases at J, leaving 7 bases unmatched. Germline values: CDR1 SGHNT, CDR2 YENEEA. CDR3 loop: CASSYYGLAGVQFF. The CDR3 DNA reads TGTGCCAGCAGCTATTACGGACTAGCGGGAGTTCAGTTCTTC. Supplemented by reference TRBV11-3 and TRBJ2-1, the full variable domain reads EAGVVQSPRYKIIEKKQPVAFWCNPISGHNTLYWYLQNLGQGPELLIRYENEEAVDDSQLPKDRFSAERLKGVDSTLKIQPAELGDSAVYLCASSYYGLAGVQFFGPGTRLTVL.

V and J are TRBV6-1 and TRBJ2-3, with unresolved D. Germline CDR1 is MNHNS and CDR2 is SASEGT. This CDR3 is built from 13 residues. Trimming took 3 bases from V and 0 from J, leaving 4 bases between them. The CDR3 DNA sequence: TGTGCCAGCAGTGACGTCAGCACAGATACGCAGTATTTT. Encoded protein: CASSDVSTDTQYF.

This chain links TRBV7-9 with TRBJ2-1; a possible D gene is TRBD2 (7 bases). V lost 9 bases and J lost 1, with 13 bases in between. Germline loops: CDR1 SEHNR, CDR2 FQNEAQ (reference sequence). This CDR3 region has 14 residues. In DNA, the CDR3 is TGTGCCAGTGCGAGCGGGACATCCTACAATGAGCAGTTCTTC. Translation: CASASGTSYNEQFF. The entire variable domain, with the rest obtained from reference TRBV7-9 and TRBJ2-1, is as follows: DTGVSQNPRHKITKRGQNVTFRCDPISEHNRLYWYRQTLGQGPEFLTYFQNEAQLEKSRLLSDRFSAERPKGSFSTLEIQRTEQGDSAMYLCASASGTSYNEQFFGPGTRLTVL.

V gene TRBV10-1 combines with J gene TRBJ2-3, with 13 bases that match TRBD2. CDR3 length: 17 amino acids. Germline CDR1 is WNHNN and CDR2 is SYGVQD (reference sequence). Trimming cost V 2 bases and J 2 bases; bases outside gene matches: 4. CDR3 nucleotide sequence: TGCGCCAGCAGTGAGGGACTAGCGGGAGTCGACACAGATACGCAGTATTTT. Its translation is CASSEGLAGVDTDTQYF.

The V gene is TRBV7-8, the J gene TRBJ2-7; D could derive from TRBD1 or TRBD2 (5 bases each). Trimming removed 0 bases at V and 3 bases at J, with 15 bases between. CDR1 and CDR2 (germline): SGHVS, FQNEAQ. There are 16 residues in the CDR3. The CDR3 coding sequence is TGTGCCAGCAGCTTAGCAAGTCGGGGCGGTAGCTACGAGCAGTACTTC. It translates to CASSLASRGGSYEQYF.

The gene calls are TRBV6-6 and TRBJ2-3; unclear D gene. Germline V gene lookup returns CDR1 MNHNY and CDR2 SVGAGI (reference sequence). V was shortened by 7 bases and J by 0 bases, with 11 bases between the two germline ends. CDR3 length: 14 residues. For the CDR3, the DNA is TGTGCCAGCACCCCTGCCACTAGCACAGATACGCAGTATTTT. Residues: CASTPATSTDTQYF.

The J gene is TRBJ1-1, the V gene TRBV9; 8 nucleotides line up with TRBD1. After removal of 3 bases from V and 0 bases from J, the junction contained 4 bases not matched to a gene. CDR1 and CDR2 (germline): SGDLS, YYNGEE. The CDR3 is made up of 15 amino acids. The CDR3 bases are TGTGCCAGCAGCGAACAGGGGGTAGTGAACACTGAAGCTTTCTTT. This translates into CASSEQGVVNTEAFF.

This rearrangement joins TRBV7-2 to TRBJ2-2; TRBD2 matches 12 bases. Losses at the gene ends were 5 bases for V and 8 bases for J; bases not matched to a gene: 6. Germline CDR1 SGHTA, CDR2 FQGNSA. This CDR3 is built from 15 residues. CDR3 protein: CASSPLAGGAGELFF. The CDR3 region has the DNA TGTGCCAGCAGCCCGCTAGCGGGAGGGGCGGGGGAGCTGTTTTTT.

The CDR3, as DNA: TGTGCCAGCAGCCCGTTGACCGGGACAGGGCCTTACAATGAGCAGTTCTTC. It is translated as CASSPLTGTGPYNEQFF. This sequence joins TRBV27 and TRBJ2-1, with 9 positions matching TRBD1. There are 17 residues in the CDR3. From germline, CDR1 is MNHEY and CDR2 SMNVEV (reference sequence). With 6 bases clipped from V and 4 bases from J, the junction kept 13 bases outside the gene matches.

J is TRBJ1-2 and V is TRBV9; tentatively, D is TRBD1 (5 bases). Germline values: CDR1 SGDLS, CDR2 YYNGEE. The CDR3 is 16 amino acids. V lost 0 bases to trimming and J lost 2 bases, with 14 bases between them. The CDR3 region is CASSVEGWTANYGYTF. The CDR3 coding sequence is TGTGCCAGCAGCGTAGAGGGGTGGACCGCAAACTATGGCTACACCTTC.